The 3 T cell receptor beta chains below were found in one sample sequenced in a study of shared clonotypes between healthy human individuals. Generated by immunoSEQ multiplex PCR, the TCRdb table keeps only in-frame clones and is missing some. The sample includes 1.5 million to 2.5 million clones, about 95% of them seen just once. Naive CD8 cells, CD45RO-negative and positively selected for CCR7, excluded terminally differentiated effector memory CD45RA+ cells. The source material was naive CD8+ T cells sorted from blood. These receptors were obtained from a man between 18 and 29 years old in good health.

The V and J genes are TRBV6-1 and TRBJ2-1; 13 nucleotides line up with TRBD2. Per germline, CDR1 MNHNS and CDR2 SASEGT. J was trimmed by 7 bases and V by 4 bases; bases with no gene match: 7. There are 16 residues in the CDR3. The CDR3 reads CASSVLAGGQTNEQFF. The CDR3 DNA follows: TGTGCCAGCAGTGTACTAGCGGGAGGGCAAACGAATGAGCAGTTCTTC.

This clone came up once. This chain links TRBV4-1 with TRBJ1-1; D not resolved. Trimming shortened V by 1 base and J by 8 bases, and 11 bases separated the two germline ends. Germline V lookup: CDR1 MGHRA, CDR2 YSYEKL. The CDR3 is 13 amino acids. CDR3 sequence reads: CASSQVILSEAFF. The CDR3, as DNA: TGCGCCAGCAGCCAAGTTATCCTGTCCGAAGCTTTCTTT.

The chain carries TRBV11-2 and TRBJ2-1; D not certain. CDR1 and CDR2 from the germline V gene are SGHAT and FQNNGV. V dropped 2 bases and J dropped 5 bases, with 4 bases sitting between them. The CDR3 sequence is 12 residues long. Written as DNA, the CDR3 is TGTGCCAGCAGCTTACAGGACAATGAGCAGTTCTTC. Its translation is CASSLQDNEQFF.